Presented here are 29 T cell receptor beta chains from one specimen sequenced in a study of cytomegalovirus exposure and HLA in healthy donors. The PCR ran on 60 Vbeta and 13 Jbeta primers. Here immunoSEQ multiplex PCR was the method, and the copy in TCRdb shows in-frame clones only, minus some. The repertoire holds around 120,000 clones, with roughly 80% as singletons. Sequencing input: PBMCs. These receptors originate from a girl aged 2-10 years in good health and CMV-seronegative.

The rearrangement joins TRBV11-2 to TRBJ1-2; TRBD1 is a possible D gene (6 bases). The germline CDR1 and CDR2 sequences are SGHAT and FQNNGV. CDR3 length equals 14 residues. Trimming took 2 bases from V and 4 from J, leaving 11 bases between them. The CDR3 sequence: CASSLKGDPYGYTF. The CDR3, as DNA: TGTGCCAGCAGCTTAAAGGGGGATCCCTATGGCTACACCTTC.

The V and J genes are TRBV7-3 and TRBJ2-7, with 9 bases identical to TRBD1. J gave up 3 bases and V 2 bases, and 11 bases lay outside the gene matches. CDR1 is SGHTA and CDR2 is FQGTGA in the germline V gene. This CDR3 comprises 17 residues. CDR3 DNA sequence: TGTGCCAGCAGCTTAGGGCCTTCCGGGACAGGGTTCTACGAGCAGTACTTC. This translates into CASSLGPSGTGFYEQYF.

CDR3 sequence: CASSLGPGVTNEKLFF. DNA of the CDR3: TGTGCCAGCAGCTTAGGCCCAGGGGTGACTAATGAAAAACTGTTTTTT. The genes are TRBV7-2 and TRBJ1-4; D possibly corresponds to TRBD1 (6 bases). V gave up 1 base and J gave up 2 bases, with 11 bases separating them. From germline, CDR1 is SGHTA and CDR2 FQGNSA. CDR3 length: 16 residues.

The chain couples TRBV30 to TRBJ1-2; no reliable D call. This CDR3 region has 12 residues. Trimming took off 4 bases at V and 3 bases at J, with 9 bases between the two ends. The germline V gene has CDR1 GTSNPN and CDR2 SVGIG (reference sequence). The CDR3 nucleotides are TGTGCCTGGACTTCCGGGGACTATGGCTACACCTTC. Amino acid sequence: CAWTSGDYGYTF. Using reference TRBV30 and TRBJ1-2 for the parts outside the CDR3, the full variable domain is SQTIHQWPATLVQPVGSPLSLECTVEGTSNPNLYWYRQAAGRGLQLLFYSVGIGQISSEVPQNLSASRPQDRQFILSSKKLLLSDSGFYLCAWTSGDYGYTFGSGTRLTVV.

The chain joins TRBV10-3 to TRBJ2-3; 9 bases align to TRBD2. The CDR3 length is 18 residues. Trimming removed 3 bases from V and 0 bases from J; junction bases left unmatched: 10. The germline CDR1 and CDR2 sequences are ENHRY and SYGVKD. CDR3 coding DNA: TGTGCCATCAGTGAAAAGGCCCTAGCGGGGTACAGCACAGATACGCAGTATTTT. Translated: CAISEKALAGYSTDTQYF.

This chain connects TRBV5-4 to TRBJ1-4; 9 bases line up with TRBD1. The CDR3 runs 14 residues. The ends lost 4 bases at V and 8 bases at J; junction bases unmatched: 6. Germline V gene sequence: CDR1 SGHNT, CDR2 YYREEE (reference sequence). CDR3 coding DNA: TGTGCCAGCAGCCCGGGGACAGGGCGCGAAAAACTGTTTTTT. As protein: CASSPGTGREKLFF.

The rearrangement uses TRBV7-9 and TRBJ1-2; D is possibly TRBD1 (5 bases). V was pared by 4 bases and J by 3 bases, with 12 bases between. This CDR3 contains 14 residues. Germline loops: CDR1 SEHNR, CDR2 FQNEAQ (reference sequence). The CDR3 spells CASSSLSGDYGYTF. The CDR3 nucleotides are TGTGCCAGCAGCTCTCTCTCGGGGGACTATGGCTACACCTTC.

This chain joins TRBV14 and TRBJ1-1; the D is unclear. Deletions cut 5 bases from V and 3 bases from J, with 10 bases between. Germline CDR1 and CDR2: SGHDN and FVKESK. This CDR3 has 13 amino acids. In DNA form, the CDR3 reads TGTGCCAGCAGCTACCACCGGGACACTGAAGCTTTCTTT. Its protein is CASSYHRDTEAFF. Looking up the rest from reference TRBV14 and TRBJ1-1 gives the full variable domain: EAGVTQFPSHSVIEKGQTVTLRCDPISGHDNLYWYRRVMGKEIKFLLHFVKESKQDESGMPNNRFLAERTGGTYSTLKVQPAELEDSGVYFCASSYHRDTEAFFGQGTRLTVV.

V usage is TRBV19 and J usage is TRBJ2-5; a weak D match, TRBD1 (6 bases). Per germline, CDR1 LNHDA and CDR2 SQIVND (reference sequence). The CDR3 length is 16 residues. The germline V and J ends were trimmed by 2 bases and 3 bases, with 16 bases remaining between them. The CDR3 spells CASSIILGASEETQYF. DNA for the CDR3: TGTGCCAGTAGTATAATATTGGGGGCTTCCGAAGAGACCCAGTACTTC. Full variable domain (rest looked up from reference TRBV19 and TRBJ2-5): DGGITQSPKYLFRKEGQNVTLSCEQNLNHDAMYWYRQDPGQGLRLIYYSQIVNDFQKGDIAEGYSVSREKKESFPLTVTSAQKNPTAFYLCASSIILGASEETQYFGPGTRLLVL.

In its sample, this clone was seen a few times. The rearrangement links TRBV18 to TRBJ2-7, with TRBD2 matching over 10 bases. Germline CDR1 reads KGHSH; CDR2 reads LQKENI. The CDR3 totals 15 residues. The junction had 4 bases not matched to a gene; V was cut back by 0 bases and J by 5 bases. The CDR3 coding sequence is TGTGCCAGCTCACCACCTCTCCTAGCGGGAGACGAGCAGTACTTC. Its protein product is CASSPPLLAGDEQYF.

The chain is built from TRBV6-1 and TRBJ1-1; weak D call: TRBD1 (5 bases). Germline V CDR1 and CDR2: MNHNS, SASEGT. CDR3 length: 15 residues. Between the trimmed V and J ends, which lost 5 bases and 0 bases, there was a span of 13 bases. This chain's CDR3 is CASSLGGSMNTEAFF. CDR3 nucleotide sequence: TGTGCCAGCAGTTTGGGGGGTTCCATGAACACTGAAGCTTTCTTT.

The chain has TRBV4-1 and TRBJ1-1; maybe TRBD1 (5 bases). This CDR3 spans 19 amino acids. Germline V CDR1 and CDR2: MGHRA, YSYEKL. Trimming left V 6 bases short and J 1 base short, with 27 bases between. The CDR3: CASSTGGGIGEKTNTEAFF. The CDR3 DNA follows: TGCGCCAGCAGTACGGGGGGTGGAATCGGGGAGAAAACGAACACTGAAGCTTTCTTT.

Comment on this clone: The junction does not match germline at one end; this may be a read error. This chain links TRBV7-7 with TRBJ2-2, with 9 bases that match TRBD1. Per germline, CDR1 SSHAT and CDR2 FNYEAQ (reference sequence). The CDR3 spans 16 residues. This CDR3 is CASSLASTGGPGELFF. The DNA of the CDR3 is TGTGCTAGCAGCTTAGCGTCGACAGGGGGGCCCGGGGAGCTGTTTTTT.

The gene calls are TRBV28 and TRBJ1-4, with a tentative D call TRBD1 (6 bases). CDR3 size: 14 residues. V was clipped by 2 bases and J by 8 bases, with 12 bases between them. Germline V gene sequence: CDR1 MDHEN, CDR2 SYDVKM. The CDR3 sequence is CASSLVQGREKLFF. CDR3 DNA sequence: TGTGCCAGCAGTTTAGTACAGGGTCGGGAAAAACTGTTTTTT.

CDR3 residues: CASSLGGVDTEAFF. In DNA form, the CDR3 reads TGTGCCAGCAGCTTGGGGGGAGTGGACACTGAAGCTTTCTTT. The J gene is TRBJ1-1, the V gene TRBV5-4; D is unclear. Germline CDR1 SGHNT, CDR2 YYREEE (reference sequence). The CDR3 consists of 14 residues. V lost 0 bases and J 3 bases, leaving 9 bases between the germline ends. Using reference TRBV5-4 and TRBJ1-1 for the parts outside the CDR3, the full variable domain is ETGVTQSPTHLIKTRGQQVTLRCSSQSGHNTVSWYQQALGQGPQFIFQYYREEENGRGNFPPRFSGLQFPNYSSELNVNALELDDSALYLCASSLGGVDTEAFFGQGTRLTVV.

This rearrangement joins TRBV30 to TRBJ2-7; perhaps TRBD1 as D (7 bases). Germline V gene lookup returns CDR1 GTSNPN and CDR2 SVGIG (reference sequence). The CDR3 totals 14 residues. V dropped 5 bases and J dropped 2 bases, with 16 bases sitting between them. The CDR3 DNA is TGTGCCTGGTTAGGACAGGAGGGTACCTACGAGCAGTACTTC. This codes for CAWLGQEGTYEQYF. The complete variable domain, with remaining parts taken from reference TRBV30 and TRBJ2-7, reads SQTIHQWPATLVQPVGSPLSLECTVEGTSNPNLYWYRQAAGRGLQLLFYSVGIGQISSEVPQNLSASRPQDRQFILSSKKLLLSDSGFYLCAWLGQEGTYEQYFGPGTRLTVT.

The J gene is TRBJ2-2, the V gene TRBV10-3; D possibly corresponds to TRBD1 (5 bases). The V gene lost 4 bases and the J gene lost 5 bases, with 20 bases spanning the gap. The germline CDR1 and CDR2 sequences are ENHRY and SYGVKD. This CDR3 contains 17 residues. In DNA form, the CDR3 reads TGTGCCATCAGTGTTACAGGCCAGCAACTCTTTACCGGGGAGCTGTTTTTT. This encodes CAISVTGQQLFTGELFF.

J is TRBJ1-5 and V is TRBV4-3, with TRBD1 as a possible D gene (5 bases). Germline-derived CDR1 and CDR2 are LGHNA and YSLEER. V gave up 0 bases and J gave up 4 bases, with 19 bases separating them. The CDR3 sequence is 18 residues long. The CDR3 protein is CASSQDPPGEPKNQPQHF. The CDR3 nucleotides read TGCGCCAGCAGCCAAGATCCACCGGGGGAGCCGAAAAATCAGCCCCAGCATTTT.

The genes are TRBV29-1 and TRBJ2-5; the D gene is possibly TRBD2 (6 bases). V was trimmed by 5 bases and J by 4 bases, leaving 14 bases between them. This CDR3 region has 13 residues. The V gene's germline CDR1 is SQVTM and CDR2 ANQGSEA. The CDR3 sequence is CSVKLGLVETQYF. The CDR3 DNA sequence: TGCAGCGTTAAGCTGGGACTTGTAGAGACCCAGTACTTC.

The V call is TRBV28, the J call TRBJ2-5; TRBD2 matches 9 bases. The CDR3 extends over 19 amino acids. In germline, CDR1 is MDHEN, CDR2 SYDVKM. Trimming took 3 bases from V and 0 from J; bases not matched to a gene: 14. In nucleotides, the CDR3 is TGTGCCAGCAGTTTCAGTACCAGCGGGAGGTGGGTTAACCAAGAGACCCAGTACTTC. This sequence encodes CASSFSTSGRWVNQETQYF. The full variable domain, in which reference TRBV28 and TRBJ2-5 provide the parts outside the CDR3, is DVKVTQSSRYLVKRTGEKVFLECVQDMDHENMFWYRQDPGLGLRLIYFSYDVKMKEKGDIPEGYSVSREKKERFSLILESASTNQTSMYLCASSFSTSGRWVNQETQYFGPGTRLLVL.

This chain joins TRBV4-2 and TRBJ2-5; 9 bases line up with TRBD2. Germline V CDR1 and CDR2: LGHNA, YNFKEQ. The CDR3 has 18 residues. The junction had 19 bases not matched to a gene; V was cut back by 1 base and J by 10 bases. CDR3 nucleotide sequence: TGTGCCAGCAGCCAAGTTTTCCTCAGCGGGGGGCGCCGAGGCGGCCAGTACTTC. Translation gives CASSQVFLSGGRRGGQYF.

This chain uses TRBV6-1 with TRBJ2-7, with 8 bases lining up with TRBD1. Germline CDR1 MNHNS, CDR2 SASEGT. V gave up 7 bases and J gave up 0 bases; unmatched junction bases: 5. The CDR3 is made up of 14 amino acids. CDR3 sequence reads: CASIRDRGSYEQYF. In nucleotides, the CDR3 is TGTGCCAGCATTCGCGACAGGGGCTCCTACGAGCAGTACTTC.

This sequence joins TRBV6-5 and TRBJ2-2, with TRBD1 identical over 7 bases. From germline, CDR1 is MNHEY and CDR2 SVGAGI. The J segment lost 4 bases and the V segment lost 2 bases, leaving 7 bases of the junction unmatched. The CDR3 extends over 16 amino acids. As DNA, the CDR3 is TGTGCCAGCAGTTACACCGGACAGGCGGGCACCGGGGAGCTGTTTTTT. This encodes CASSYTGQAGTGELFF.

This clone was observed a few times. The chain recombines TRBV5-1 with TRBJ2-7; a possible D gene is TRBD2 (7 bases). Trimming removed 4 bases from V and 4 bases from J, with 18 bases in between. CDR1 and CDR2 from the germline V gene are SGHRS and YFSETQ. The CDR3 consists of 15 residues. CDR3 residues: CASSPEGGAEYEQYF. Here the CDR3 DNA reads TGCGCCAGCAGCCCGGAGGGGGGGGCGGAGTACGAGCAGTACTTC.

The V and J genes are TRBV25-1 and TRBJ2-1; 12 bases align to TRBD2. Germline V gene lookup returns CDR1 MGHDK and CDR2 SYGVNS. The CDR3 length is 16 residues. After removal of 6 bases from V and 7 bases from J, the junction contained 10 bases not matched to a gene. The CDR3 here is CASRQASGGVGNEQFF. The CDR3 DNA is TGTGCCAGCAGGCAGGCTAGCGGGGGGGTTGGGAATGAGCAGTTCTTC.

The V and J genes are TRBV5-1 and TRBJ2-3; D might be TRBD2 (5 bases). The CDR3 loop spans 14 amino acids. V shed 4 bases and J shed 1 base, with 10 bases lying between them. CDR1 and CDR2 from the germline V gene are SGHRS and YFSETQ. CDR3 region: CASSPGMGTDTQYF. The CDR3 DNA sequence: TGCGCCAGCAGCCCCGGGATGGGCACAGATACGCAGTATTTT.

The chain joins TRBV7-3 to TRBJ2-6; possibly TRBD2 for D (6 bases). Germline V gene sequence: CDR1 SGHTA, CDR2 FQGTGA. Trimming removed 5 bases from V and 0 bases from J, with 17 bases in between. The CDR3 is made up of 18 amino acids. CDR3 sequence: CASSQGGTLDSGANVLTF. DNA for the CDR3: TGTGCCAGCAGCCAGGGTGGGACTCTGGACTCTGGGGCCAACGTCCTGACTTTC. The full variable domain, its missing parts supplied by reference TRBV7-3 and TRBJ2-6, is GAGVSQTPSNKVTEKGKYVELRCDPISGHTALYWYRQSLGQGPEFLIYFQGTGAADDSGLPNDRFFAVRPEGSVSTLKIQRTERGDSAVYLCASSQGGTLDSGANVLTFGAGSRLTVL.

The chain uses TRBV19 and TRBJ2-5; tentatively, D is TRBD1 (6 bases). The CDR3 has 17 residues. The germline V and J ends were trimmed by 8 bases and 4 bases, with 26 bases remaining between them. CDR1 and CDR2 from the germline V gene are LNHDA and SQIVND (reference sequence). The CDR3 DNA reads as TGTGCCAGTTCAGGGGAAATCACCTTTGGGGTCGGAGAGACCCAGTACTTC. Translated: CASSGEITFGVGETQYF.

This clone was detected only once. The chain carries TRBV18 and TRBJ2-3; maybe TRBD2 (5 bases). This CDR3 comprises 13 residues. Germline V lookup: CDR1 KGHSH, CDR2 LQKENI. Trimming removed 5 bases from V and 4 bases from J, with 10 bases in between. The DNA for the CDR3 is TGTGCCAGCTCAGGGAGCGAGGCAGATACGCAGTATTTT. It codes for CASSGSEADTQYF. Combining the CDR3 with reference TRBV18 and TRBJ2-3 gives the whole variable domain NAGVMQNPRHLVRRRGQEARLRCSPMKGHSHVYWYRQLPEEGLKFMVYLQKENIIDESGMPKERFSAEFPKEGPSILRIQQVVRGDSAAYFCASSGSEADTQYFGPGTRLTVL.